The source of this T cell receptor beta chain is a study of cytomegalovirus exposure and HLA in healthy donors. The study, taken as a whole, reports: The investigators catalogued under 200 TCR beta chains as cytomegalovirus-associated.

PCR involved 60 Vbeta and 13 Jbeta primers. Here immunoSEQ multiplex PCR was the method, and the copy in TCRdb shows in-frame clones only, minus some. The data contain roughly 110,000 clones, roughly 82% of them seen just once; the ten biggest clones take up less than 2%. In this sample, this clone turned up once. Antigen specificity is unknown. A junction end diverges from the germline sequence, so it may reflect a read error. CDR1 and CDR2 (germline): MDHEN, SYDVKM. The CDR3 contains 12 residues. This TCR derives from a man between 45 and 60 years old in good health and CMV-seronegative. The V gene is TRBV28, the J gene TRBJ1-1; weak D call: TRBD1 (5 bases). The material sequenced was PBMCs. Here the CDR3 DNA reads TGTGTCAGCATGCGGGGCTACACTGAAGCTTTCTTT. It translates to CVSMRGYTEAFF.